This TCR beta chain stems from a study of CD8 T cell repertoires and HIV-1 epitope variants. The ends were cut back, 9 bases at V and 3 bases at J, with 9 bases in the middle. The CDR3 is made up of 12 amino acids. Germline CDR1 is MNHEY and CDR2 is SVGAGI. Note on this clone: Its antigen is undetermined.

Produced via immunoSEQ multiplex PCR; TCRdb's table is partial and in-frame only. This sample has several thousand clones; more than 55% occur once, and the top ten carry about 45%. Sequencing used cultured CD8+ T cells derived from PBMCs. V is TRBV6-5 and J is TRBJ2-1; no reliable D call. This receptor was obtained from a male donor with HIV. The CDR3 spells CASENDYNEQFF. CDR3 in DNA: TGTGCCAGTGAAAATGACTACAATGAGCAGTTCTTC.